The clone carrying this T cell receptor (beta chain) appeared a single time. In the authors' methods: By means of reference gene primer amplification, nucleated cell counts were estimated. Measured with immunoSEQ multiplex PCR; TCRdb has only the in-frame clones, and not every one. V and J calls and clone size follow that table, whereas D and trimming were derived from the DNA. Among 180,000 or so clones listed, about 85% were seen once. The entry originates in a study of blood T cell repertoires in COVID-19. Study in general: Acute and convalescent COVID-19 specimens originated in the United States, Italy and Spain. Sources were T cells, B-cell-depleted T cells, or PBMCs; the material itself was cDNA or gDNA.

With 2 bases removed from V and 3 bases from J, the gap between germline ends came to 16 bases. The CDR3 extends over 16 amino acids. Germline V gene data show CDR1 as MNHNY and CDR2 as SVGAGI (reference sequence). The V call is TRBV6-6, the J call TRBJ1-1; D unresolved. The sample taken for sequencing was peripheral blood. The TCR originated in an elderly woman with acute or convalescent COVID-19. CDR3 coding DNA: TGTGCCAGCAGTTACGGGCCGCCACTCATGGACACTGAAGCTTTCTTT. This sequence encodes CASSYGPPLMDTEAFF.